One sample yielded the 8 T cell receptor beta chains listed below, sequenced in a study of T cell clonotyping in hematopoietic cell transplantation. Measured with immunoSEQ multiplex PCR; TCRdb has only the in-frame clones, and not every one. The data contain tens of thousands of clones, about 95% of them singletons. Noted time point: recipient sample about 28 days before transplant, after cytoreduction. The sample was peripheral blood mononuclear cells, taken before stem cell transplant. The source is a man aged 35 to 55 with chronic myeloid leukemia. Some clones in this sample may be carry-over from other donors' samples.

This rearrangement joins TRBV11-2 to TRBJ1-1; TRBD1 agrees at 10 bases. This CDR3 has 15 residues. J gave up 6 bases and V 3 bases, and 7 bases lay outside the gene matches. Germline V gene sequence: CDR1 SGHAT, CDR2 FQNNGV. CDR3 coding DNA: TGTGCCAGCAGCTTTTTGACAGGGGGCGAACCTGAAGCTTTCTTT. This gives the protein CASSFLTGGEPEAFF.

The chain recombines TRBV19 with TRBJ2-2; D is undetermined. The CDR3 contains 14 residues. Deletions cut 1 base from V and 3 bases from J, with 6 bases between. CDR1 is LNHDA, CDR2 SQIVND, per germline (reference sequence). The CDR3 loop reads CASSIVLDTGELFF. DNA for the CDR3: TGTGCCAGTAGTATAGTCCTGGACACCGGGGAGCTGTTTTTT.

The V call is TRBV2, the J call TRBJ2-3; D is uncertain. V lost 6 bases and J 6 bases, leaving 13 bases between the germline ends. Per germline, CDR1 SNHLY and CDR2 FYNNEI. The length of the CDR3 is 13 residues. CDR3 DNA: TGTGCCAGCAGGAGTAGGGCCACCGATACGCAGTATTTT. It encodes CASRSRATDTQYF.

V is TRBV2 and J is TRBJ2-2; D ambiguous. The germline gives CDR1 SNHLY, CDR2 FYNNEI. V was pared by 3 bases and J by 0 bases, with 11 bases between. The CDR3 totals 16 residues. In DNA, the CDR3 is TGTGCCAGCAGTGATACCCTACCGACGAACACCGGGGAGCTGTTTTTT. Translating gives CASSDTLPTNTGELFF.

The CDR3 nucleotides are TGTGCCAGCAGAGCTGGCACAGATAGCAATCAGCCCCAGCATTTT. Amino acids: CASRAGTDSNQPQHF. V gene TRBV6-5 combines with J gene TRBJ1-5; no firm D call. Germline lookup yields CDR1 MNHEY and CDR2 SVGAGI. Trimming removed 6 bases at V and 0 bases at J, with 12 bases between. The length of the CDR3 is 15 residues.

The V and J genes are TRBV5-1 and TRBJ1-3; D is possibly TRBD1 (5 bases). The CDR3 has 14 residues. V was clipped by 4 bases and J by 1 base, with 9 bases between them. The germline gives CDR1 SGHRS, CDR2 YFSETQ. CDR3 sequence reads: CASSPGGSGNTIYF. The CDR3 coding sequence is TGCGCCAGCAGCCCTGGGGGATCTGGAAACACCATATATTTT.

V and J are TRBV7-3 and TRBJ1-2; tentative D call: TRBD1 (5 bases). The CDR3 is 12 residues long. Germline assignment: CDR1 SGHTA and CDR2 FQGTGA. V dropped 3 bases and J dropped 9 bases, with 11 bases sitting between them. The CDR3 DNA follows: TGTGCCAGCAGCTTGATGGGGGACCGCTACACCTTC. Protein sequence: CASSLMGDRYTF.

The chain recombines TRBV28 with TRBJ2-7; D call uncertain. The CDR3 consists of 13 residues. The germline V and J ends were trimmed by 6 bases and 2 bases, with 11 bases remaining between them. Germline-derived CDR1 and CDR2 are MDHEN and SYDVKM. CDR3 in DNA: TGTGCCAGCAGAAATGGCCACACCTACGAGCAGTACTTC. Translation: CASRNGHTYEQYF.